This section outlines one T cell receptor (beta chain) sequence together with its context. Germline V CDR1 and CDR2: MDHEN, SYDVKM. Trimming cost V 4 bases and J 11 bases, with 9 bases left between them. This CDR3 contains 11 residues. TCRdb re-called the 5' RACE reads through MiXCR, storing one row per CDR3 protein. The sample shows about 96,000 distinct CDR3 sequences, 17% of them seen only once. This sample is drawn from a study of T cells of healthy individuals. The chain employs TRBV28 and TRBJ2-1, with unresolved D. The receptor comes from a human donor in good health. The CDR3 sequence: CASSSKTKQFF. For the CDR3, the DNA is TGTGCCAGCAGTTCTAAAACAAAGCAGTTCTTC.